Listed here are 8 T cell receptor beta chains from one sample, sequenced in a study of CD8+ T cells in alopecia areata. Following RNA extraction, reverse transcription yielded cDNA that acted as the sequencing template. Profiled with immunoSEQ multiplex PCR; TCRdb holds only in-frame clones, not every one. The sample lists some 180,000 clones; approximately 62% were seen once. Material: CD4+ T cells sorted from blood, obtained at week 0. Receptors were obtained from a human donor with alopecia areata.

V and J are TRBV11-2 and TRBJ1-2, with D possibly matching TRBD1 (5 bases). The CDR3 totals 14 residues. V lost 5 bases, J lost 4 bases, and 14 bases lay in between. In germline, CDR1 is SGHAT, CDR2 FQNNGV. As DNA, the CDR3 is TGTGCCAGCAGCCCCGGAGCAGGGCCCTATGGCTACACCTTC. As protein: CASSPGAGPYGYTF.

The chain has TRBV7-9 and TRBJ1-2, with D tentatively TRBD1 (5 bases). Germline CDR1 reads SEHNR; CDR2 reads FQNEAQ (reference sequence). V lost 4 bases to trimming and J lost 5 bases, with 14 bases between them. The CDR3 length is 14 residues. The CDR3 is CASSSGPTGYGYTF. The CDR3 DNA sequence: TGTGCCAGCAGCTCAGGACCAACAGGATATGGCTACACCTTC.

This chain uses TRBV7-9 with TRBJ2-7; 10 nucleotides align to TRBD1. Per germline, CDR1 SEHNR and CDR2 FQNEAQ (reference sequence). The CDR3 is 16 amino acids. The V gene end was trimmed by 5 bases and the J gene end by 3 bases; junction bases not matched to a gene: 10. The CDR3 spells CASSQGGTGVFYEQYF. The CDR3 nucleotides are TGTGCCAGCAGCCAAGGGGGGACAGGGGTTTTCTACGAGCAGTACTTC.

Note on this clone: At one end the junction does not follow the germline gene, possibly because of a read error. CDR3 sequence: CASSQEADGTPNF. The CDR3 coding sequence is TGTGCCAGCAGCCAAGAAGCGGACGGGACTCCAAACTTC. The chain uses TRBV4-2 and TRBJ2-7, with D perhaps matching TRBD2 (6 bases). CDR1 LGHNA and CDR2 YNFKEQ come from the germline V gene. This CDR3 region has 13 residues.

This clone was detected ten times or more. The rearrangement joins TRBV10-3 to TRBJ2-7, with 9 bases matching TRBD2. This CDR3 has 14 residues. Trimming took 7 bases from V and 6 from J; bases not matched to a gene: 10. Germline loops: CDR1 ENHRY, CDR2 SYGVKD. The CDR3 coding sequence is TGTGCCATCAAATCTAGCGGGGACGTCTCCGAGCAGTACTTC. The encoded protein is CAIKSSGDVSEQYF.

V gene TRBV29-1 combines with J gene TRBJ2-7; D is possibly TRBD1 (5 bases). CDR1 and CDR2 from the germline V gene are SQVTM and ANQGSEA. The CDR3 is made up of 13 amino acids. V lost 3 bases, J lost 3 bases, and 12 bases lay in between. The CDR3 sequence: CSVDLGQGYEQYF. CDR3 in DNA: TGCAGCGTTGATCTTGGACAAGGCTACGAGCAGTACTTC.

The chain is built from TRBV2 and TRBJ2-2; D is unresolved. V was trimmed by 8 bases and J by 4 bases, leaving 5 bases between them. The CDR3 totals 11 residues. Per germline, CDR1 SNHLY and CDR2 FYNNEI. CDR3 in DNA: TGTGCCAGCCGTATCACCGGGGAGCTGTTTTTT. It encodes CASRITGELFF.

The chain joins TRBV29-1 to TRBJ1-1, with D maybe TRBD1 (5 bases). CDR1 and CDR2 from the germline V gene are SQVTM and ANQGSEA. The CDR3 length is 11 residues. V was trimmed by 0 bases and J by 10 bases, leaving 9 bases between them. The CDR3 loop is CSVEEGEGAFF. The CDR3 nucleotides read TGCAGCGTTGAAGAAGGGGAAGGAGCTTTCTTT.